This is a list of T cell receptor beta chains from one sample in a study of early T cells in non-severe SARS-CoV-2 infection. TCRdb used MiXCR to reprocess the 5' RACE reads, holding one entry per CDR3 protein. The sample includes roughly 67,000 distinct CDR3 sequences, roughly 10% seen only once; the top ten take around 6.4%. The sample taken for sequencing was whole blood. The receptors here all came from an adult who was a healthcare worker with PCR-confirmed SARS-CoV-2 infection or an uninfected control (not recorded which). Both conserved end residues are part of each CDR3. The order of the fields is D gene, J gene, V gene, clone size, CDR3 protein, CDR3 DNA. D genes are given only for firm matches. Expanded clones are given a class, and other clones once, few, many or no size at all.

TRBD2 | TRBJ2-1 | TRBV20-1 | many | CSARTSGRVDNEQFF | TGCAGTGCTCGGACGAGCGGGAGAGTCGACAATGAGCAGTTCTTC
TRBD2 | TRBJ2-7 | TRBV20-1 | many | CSARAPLSGGDEQYF | TGCAGTGCTAGAGCCCCCCTTTCGGGAGGGGACGAGCAGTACTTC
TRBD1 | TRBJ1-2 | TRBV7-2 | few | CASSLQSGGYGYTF | TGTGCCAGCAGCTTACAGTCAGGGGGCTATGGCTACACCTTC
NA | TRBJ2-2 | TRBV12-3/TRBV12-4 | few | CATKTLSNTGELFF | TGTGCCACAAAGACTCTTTCGAACACCGGGGAGCTGTTTTTT
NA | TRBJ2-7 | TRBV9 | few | CASSVFPGPSYEQYF | TGTGCCAGCAGCGTCTTCCCGGGGCCCTCCTACGAGCAGTACTTC
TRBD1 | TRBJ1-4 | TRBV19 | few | CASRIAGTGGEEVDHGTNEKLFF | TGTGCCAGTAGGATTGCCGGGACAGGGGGCGAGGAGGTCGACCACGGAACTAATGAAAAACTGTTTTTT
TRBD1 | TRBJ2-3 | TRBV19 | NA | CASSLQGGLADTQYF | TGTGCCAGTAGCCTACAGGGGGGTCTTGCTGATACGCAGTATTTT
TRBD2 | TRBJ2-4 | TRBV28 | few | CASRESGVAKNIQYF | TGTGCCAGCAGGGAGAGCGGGGTAGCCAAAAACATCCAGTACTTC
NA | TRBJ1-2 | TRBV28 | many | CASSLRTYTLGYTF | TGTGCCAGCAGTTTGCGGACATACACCTTAGGCTACACCTTC
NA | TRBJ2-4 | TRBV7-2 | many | CASSLARDIQYF | TGTGCCAGCAGCTTAGCTCGGGACATTCAGTACTTC
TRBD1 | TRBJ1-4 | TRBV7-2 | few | CASSVQGAGEKLFF | TGTGCCAGCAGCGTCCAGGGGGCGGGTGAAAAACTGTTTTTT
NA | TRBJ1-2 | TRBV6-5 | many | CASSYGGEGAWDGYTF | TGTGCCAGCAGTTACGGAGGGGAGGGCGCTTGGGATGGCTACACCTTC
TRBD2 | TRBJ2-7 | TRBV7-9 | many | CASSVELASGEQYF | TGTGCCAGCAGCGTCGAACTAGCGTCGGGGGAGCAGTACTTC
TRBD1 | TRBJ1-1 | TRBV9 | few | CASSPDPRDRGAFF | TGTGCCAGCAGCCCCGACCCCCGGGACAGGGGAGCTTTCTTT
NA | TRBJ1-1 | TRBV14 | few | CASAAGTNTEAFF | TGTGCCAGCGCAGCAGGGACGAACACTGAAGCTTTCTTT
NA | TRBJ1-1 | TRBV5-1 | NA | CASSPTVATEAFF | TGCGCCAGCAGCCCGACAGTTGCCACTGAAGCTTTCTTT
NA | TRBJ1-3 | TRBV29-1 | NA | CSVGQSGNTIYF | TGCAGCGTTGGACAGTCTGGAAACACCATATATTTT
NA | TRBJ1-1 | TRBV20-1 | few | CSARDLDTEAFF | TGCAGTGCTAGAGATCTCGACACTGAAGCTTTCTTT
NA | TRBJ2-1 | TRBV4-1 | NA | CASSRTASSYNEQFF | TGCGCCAGCAGTCGGACAGCCAGCTCCTACAATGAGCAGTTCTTC
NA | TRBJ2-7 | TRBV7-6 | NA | CASSLEPGLRREQYF | TGTGCCAGCAGCTTAGAGCCGGGACTCCGTCGCGAGCAGTACTTC
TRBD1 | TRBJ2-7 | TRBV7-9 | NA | CASSSIPGQGAARGSYEQYF | TGTGCCAGCAGCTCCATACCGGGACAGGGGGCGGCCCGGGGGTCCTACGAGCAGTACTTC
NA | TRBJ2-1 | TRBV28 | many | CASSFPLGRAGNEQFF | TGTGCCAGCAGTTTCCCATTGGGCAGGGCTGGCAATGAGCAGTTCTTC
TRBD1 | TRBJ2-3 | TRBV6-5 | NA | CASSYRTGGADTQYF | TGTGCCAGCAGTTATCGGACAGGGGGGGCGGATACGCAGTATTTT
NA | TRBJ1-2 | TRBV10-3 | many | CAISAATGNNYGYTF | TGTGCCATCAGTGCAGCAACAGGCAATAACTATGGCTACACCTTC
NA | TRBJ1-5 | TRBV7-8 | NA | CASSLLGRPQHF | TGTGCCAGCAGCTTATTGGGGCGGCCCCAGCATTTT
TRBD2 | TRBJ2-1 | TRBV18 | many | CASSPTSGYPYNEQFF | TGTGCCAGCTCACCGACTAGCGGGTATCCCTACAATGAGCAGTTCTTC
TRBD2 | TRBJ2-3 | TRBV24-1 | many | CATSGGLAGPPFGSQYF | TGTGCCACCAGTGGTGGACTAGCGGGCCCCCCGTTTGGCTCGCAGTATTTT
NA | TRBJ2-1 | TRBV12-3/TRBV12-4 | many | CASSFGVGRGEQFF | TGTGCCAGCAGTTTCGGGGTCGGAAGAGGTGAGCAGTTCTTC
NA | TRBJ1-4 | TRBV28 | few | CASSPQGTREKLFF | TGTGCCAGCAGCCCTCAGGGGACCCGGGAAAAACTGTTTTTT
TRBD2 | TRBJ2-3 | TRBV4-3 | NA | CASSLRPVLAGGTTDTQYF | TGCGCCAGCAGCCTTCGCCCGGTTCTAGCGGGAGGGACCACAGATACGCAGTATTTT
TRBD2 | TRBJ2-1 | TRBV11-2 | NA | CASSPRSRVTSGNYNEQFF | TGTGCCAGCAGCCCCCGCTCCAGGGTGACTAGCGGGAACTACAATGAGCAGTTCTTC
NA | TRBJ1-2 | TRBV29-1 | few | CSVGKNYGYTF | TGCAGCGTTGGGAAGAATTATGGCTACACCTTC
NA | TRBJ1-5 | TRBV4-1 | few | CASSQDRFSHQPQHF | TGCGCCAGCAGCCAAGACAGGTTCTCGCATCAGCCCCAGCATTTT
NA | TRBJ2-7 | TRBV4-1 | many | CASSPRLGYEQYF | TGCGCCAGCAGCCCTCGACTAGGGTACGAGCAGTACTTC
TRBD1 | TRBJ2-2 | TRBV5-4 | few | CASSLEGQPPGELFF | TGTGCCAGCAGCTTGGAGGGACAGCCCCCCGGGGAGCTGTTTTTT
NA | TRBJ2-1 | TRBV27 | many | CASSPSPSPSEQFF | TGTGCCAGCAGTCCTAGCCCATCCCCCAGTGAGCAGTTCTTC
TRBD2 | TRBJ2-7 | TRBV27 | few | CASSLIGGGEQYF | TGTGCCAGCAGTTTGATCGGCGGGGGCGAGCAGTACTTC
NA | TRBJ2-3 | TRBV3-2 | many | CASNTDTQYF | TGTGCCAGCAACACAGATACGCAGTATTTT
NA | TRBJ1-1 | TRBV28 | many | CASSQPVGAVEAFF | TGTGCCAGCAGTCAGCCAGTGGGGGCGGTGGAAGCTTTCTTT
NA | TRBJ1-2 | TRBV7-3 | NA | CASSLGTHYGYTF | TGTGCCAGCAGCTTAGGGACCCACTATGGCTACACCTTC
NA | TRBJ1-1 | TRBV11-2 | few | CASSLASTEAFF | TGTGCCAGCAGCTTAGCCAGTACTGAAGCTTTCTTT
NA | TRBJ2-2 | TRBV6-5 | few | CASSPGPMNTGELFF | TGTGCCAGCAGCCCGGGACCGATGAACACCGGGGAGCTGTTTTTT
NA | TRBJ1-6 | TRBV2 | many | CASSPSKSSPLHF | TGTGCCAGCAGTCCGAGTAAATCGTCACCCCTCCACTTT
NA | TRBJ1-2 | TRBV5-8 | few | CASIPEAARLLYGYTF | TGTGCCAGCATCCCAGAGGCGGCGAGACTCCTCTATGGCTACACCTTC
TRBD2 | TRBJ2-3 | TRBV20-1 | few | CSASSRLADTDTQYF | TGCAGTGCTAGCTCCAGACTAGCGGACACAGATACGCAGTATTTT
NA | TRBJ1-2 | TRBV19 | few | CASSISPLTDYGYTF | TGTGCCAGTAGTATAAGCCCCTTGACGGACTATGGCTACACCTTC
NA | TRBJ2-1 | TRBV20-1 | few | CSAFSGFSYNEQFF | TGCAGTGCGTTTAGCGGTTTCTCCTACAATGAGCAGTTCTTC
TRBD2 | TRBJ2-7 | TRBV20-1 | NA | CSASGREAYEQYF | TGCAGTGCTAGCGGGAGGGAAGCCTACGAGCAGTACTTC
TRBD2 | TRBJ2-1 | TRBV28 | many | CASSFSSGSYNEQFF | TGTGCCAGCAGTTTTTCTAGCGGGAGTTACAATGAGCAGTTCTTC
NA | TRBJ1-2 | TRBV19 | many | CASKKGLDYGYTF | TGTGCCAGTAAAAAGGGGCTGGACTATGGCTACACCTTC
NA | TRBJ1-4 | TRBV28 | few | CASRTYDRQEDNEKLFF | TGTGCCAGCAGGACATACGACCGACAGGAGGATAATGAAAAACTGTTTTTT
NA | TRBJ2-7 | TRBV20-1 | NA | CSANSLVNEQYF | TGCAGTGCCAATTCACTAGTTAACGAGCAGTACTTC
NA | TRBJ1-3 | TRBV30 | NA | CAWSFRNYSGNTIYF | TGTGCCTGGAGTTTCAGGAATTACTCTGGAAACACCATATATTTT
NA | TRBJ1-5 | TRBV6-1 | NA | CATNRVGNQPQHF | TGTGCCACAAACAGGGTTGGTAATCAGCCCCAGCATTTT
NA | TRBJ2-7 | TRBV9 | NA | CASSVTDHEQYF | TGTGCCAGCAGCGTGACAGACCACGAGCAGTACTTC
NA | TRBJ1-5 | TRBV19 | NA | CASSIKSRGGNQPQHF | TGTGCCAGTAGTATAAAAAGCAGGGGAGGCAATCAGCCCCAGCATTTT
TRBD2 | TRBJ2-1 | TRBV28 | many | CASGRALYSDLSKNNEQFF | TGTGCCAGCGGGAGGGCCCTTTACTCCGACTTGTCGAAGAACAATGAGCAGTTCTTC